These T cell receptor beta chains were read from a single sample in a study of T cell repertoires in cytomegalovirus infection. These receptors have no known antigen. One entry per CDR3 protein results from TCRdb running MiXCR on the reads. The sample carries roughly 49,000 distinct CDR3 sequences, 20% to 25% recorded once. This specimen consisted of CD8+ T cells from cultured PBMCs, obtained from culture after CMV antigen stimulation. The receptors were gathered from a human donor in good health (CMV status not recorded). Some clones in this sample may be carry-over from other donors' samples. Each CDR3 is given with its conserved first and last residue. A D gene is named only where the DNA matches it firmly. Some rows have no size entry. The others give once, few or many, or a class for an expanded clone.

J gene,V gene,CDR3 length,D gene,clone size,CDR3 protein,CDR3 DNA
TRBJ2-1,TRBV6-2/TRBV6-3,15,TRBD2,few,CASREREYSYNEQFF,TGTGCCAGCAGAGAGCGGGAGTACTCCTACAATGAGCAGTTCTTC
TRBJ2-1,TRBV12-3/TRBV12-4,14,.,many,CASMDVGGVNEQFF,TGTGCCAGCATGGACGTAGGGGGGGTCAATGAGCAGTTCTTC
TRBJ2-6,TRBV6-6,19,TRBD1,few,CAIPGAIGQGPSGANVLTF,TGTGCCATCCCAGGTGCGATAGGACAGGGGCCTTCTGGGGCCAACGTCCTGACTTTC
TRBJ2-3,TRBV6-2/TRBV6-3,16,TRBD2,.,CASSQLAGDQGDTQYF,TGTGCCAGCAGTCAACTAGCGGGTGACCAAGGGGATACGCAGTATTTT
TRBJ2-7,TRBV20-1,13,.,few,CSARSPGAYEQYF,TGCAGTGCTAGATCCCCGGGTGCCTACGAGCAGTACTTC
TRBJ2-5,TRBV7-6,13,.,once,CASSLGERETQYF,TGTGCCAGCAGCCTAGGGGAACGGGAGACCCAGTACTTC
TRBJ2-4,TRBV5-6,17,TRBD1,.,CASSGLQGEGFKNIQYF,TGTGCCAGCAGCGGATTACAGGGGGAAGGGTTTAAAAACATTCAGTACTTC
TRBJ2-1,TRBV9,16,TRBD2,.,CASSGLAGGSYNEQFF,TGTGCCAGCAGCGGATTAGCGGGGGGCTCCTACAATGAGCAGTTCTTC
TRBJ2-7,TRBV2,14,.,.,CASSERGGPYEQYF,TGTGCCAGCAGTGAACGTGGAGGGCCCTACGAGCAGTACTTC
TRBJ2-1,TRBV14,15,.,few,CASSRSRGSGNEQFF,TGTGCCAGCAGCCGGAGTCGTGGTAGCGGCAATGAGCAGTTCTTC
TRBJ2-3,TRBV12-3/TRBV12-4,19,TRBD2,.,CASSTYEGSGVYSTDTQYF,TGTGCCAGCAGTACCTACGAGGGTAGCGGGGTGTATAGCACAGATACGCAGTATTTT
TRBJ1-1,TRBV7-9,12,.,many,CASRLGNTEAFF,TGTGCCAGCAGGCTGGGGAACACTGAAGCTTTCTTT
TRBJ2-6,TRBV7-9,16,.,.,CASSFIEVAGANVLTF,TGTGCCAGCAGCTTTATTGAGGTAGCTGGGGCCAACGTCCTGACTTTC
TRBJ2-7,TRBV7-9,15,.,.,CASSSVQGTYYEQYF,TGTGCCAGCAGCTCGGTCCAGGGCACTTACTACGAGCAGTACTTC
TRBJ1-1,TRBV27,14,.,many,CASSFAGANTEAFF,TGTGCCAGCAGTTTCGCAGGCGCGAACACTGAAGCTTTCTTT
TRBJ1-1,TRBV25-1,12,.,few,CASSVQGPEAFF,TGTGCCAGCAGTGTACAGGGACCTGAAGCTTTCTTT
TRBJ2-7,TRBV20-1,14,TRBD2,few,CSASASGVFYEQYF,TGCAGTGCTAGTGCTAGCGGGGTGTTCTACGAGCAGTACTTC
TRBJ2-7,TRBV20-1,12,TRBD1,.,CSAWTGSYEQYF,TGCAGTGCTTGGACAGGGTCCTACGAGCAGTACTTC
TRBJ2-7,TRBV30,13,.,.,CAWSVGRSYEQYF,TGTGCCTGGAGTGTCGGCCGCTCCTACGAGCAGTACTTC
TRBJ2-2,TRBV9,12,.,.,CASSYNTGELFF,TGTGCCAGCAGTTATAACACCGGGGAGCTGTTTTTT
TRBJ2-3,TRBV7-2,16,TRBD1,.,CASSHRQGSPTDTQYF,TGTGCCAGCAGCCACCGACAGGGGTCTCCCACAGATACGCAGTATTTT
TRBJ2-5,TRBV28,16,TRBD2,few,CASSSSSGKYQETQYF,TGTGCCAGCAGTTCTTCTAGCGGGAAGTACCAAGAGACCCAGTACTTC
TRBJ2-3,TRBV7-2,16,.,many,CASSARQGGSTDTQYF,TGTGCCAGCAGCGCCCGACAGGGAGGCAGCACAGATACGCAGTATTTT
TRBJ2-7,TRBV6-2/TRBV6-3,15,TRBD1,.,CASSHDRGGSYEQYF,TGTGCCAGCAGTCACGACAGGGGGGGCTCCTACGAGCAGTACTTC
TRBJ2-5,TRBV9,15,TRBD1,many,CASSVGDSQGETQYF,TGTGCCAGCAGCGTAGGGGACAGTCAGGGAGAGACCCAGTACTTC
TRBJ1-1,TRBV7-8,13,.,.,CASSLKYSGEAFF,TGTGCCAGCAGCTTAAAGTACTCGGGTGAAGCTTTCTTT
TRBJ2-5,TRBV4-3,13,.,few,CASSQSLAKTQYF,TGCGCCAGCAGCCAATCTCTCGCGAAGACCCAGTACTTC
TRBJ2-7,TRBV7-9,13,.,few,CASSSISSDEQYF,TGTGCCAGCAGCTCCATCAGTTCCGACGAGCAGTACTTC
TRBJ2-3,TRBV5-4,15,.,.,CASSLMAQAEYTQYF,TGTGCCAGCAGCCTGATGGCCCAGGCCGAGTATACGCAGTATTTT
TRBJ1-2,TRBV7-2,16,.,few,CASRPPFRGINYGYTF,TGTGCCAGCAGACCCCCTTTTAGGGGTATCAACTATGGCTACACCTTC
TRBJ1-2,TRBV7-2,15,.,.,CASSFRDVSPYGYTF,TGTGCCAGCAGCTTCCGAGACGTCAGTCCCTATGGCTACACCTTC
TRBJ2-7,TRBV12-3/TRBV12-4,16,TRBD2,.,CASSISRTGGTYEQYF,TGTGCCAGCAGTATTAGTAGGACGGGAGGCACCTACGAGCAGTACTTC
TRBJ1-5,TRBV4-1,17,TRBD1,.,CASSQDPGTDSNQPQHF,TGCGCCAGCAGCCAAGACCCCGGGACAGATAGCAATCAGCCCCAGCATTTT
TRBJ1-1,TRBV19,13,.,many,CASSIGEATEAFF,TGTGCCAGTAGTATTGGGGAGGCCACTGAAGCTTTCTTT
TRBJ1-5,TRBV7-9,14,.,few,CASSPVGTNQPQHF,TGTGCCAGCAGCCCCGTCGGCACAAATCAGCCCCAGCATTTT
TRBJ1-2,TRBV12-3/TRBV12-4,13,.,many,CASSLVRLDGYTF,TGTGCCAGCAGTTTAGTCCGGCTGGATGGCTACACCTTC